The clone carrying this T cell receptor (beta chain) was seen a few times. Three rounds of nested PCR, following a modified ARM-PCR protocol, produced the TCRbeta library. TCRdb called the multiplex PCR reads again in MiXCR, with one record for every CDR3 protein. The repertoire holds 89,000 or so distinct CDR3 sequences, with 61% as singletons. The data are from a study of tumor and adjacent non-tumor tissue in lung cancer. Study-wide background: There were 11 to 12 adenocarcinoma, a couple of squamous cell carcinoma and 1 small cell lung cancer cases.

The template was RNA from unsorted bulk tissue. CDR1 and CDR2 (germline): MDHEN, SYDVKM. The V end lost 7 bases, the J end lost 3 bases, and 16 bases lay between the germline ends. There are 14 residues in the CDR3. This receptor was taken from a man between 70 and 80 years old with non-small cell lung cancer. The chain links TRBV28 to TRBJ2-7; D is perhaps TRBD2 (6 bases). Sequencing used lung tumor tissue. CDR3 amino acids: CASMTPGRNYEQYF. Written as DNA, the CDR3 is TGTGCCAGCATGACTCCAGGGAGGAACTACGAGCAGTACTTC.